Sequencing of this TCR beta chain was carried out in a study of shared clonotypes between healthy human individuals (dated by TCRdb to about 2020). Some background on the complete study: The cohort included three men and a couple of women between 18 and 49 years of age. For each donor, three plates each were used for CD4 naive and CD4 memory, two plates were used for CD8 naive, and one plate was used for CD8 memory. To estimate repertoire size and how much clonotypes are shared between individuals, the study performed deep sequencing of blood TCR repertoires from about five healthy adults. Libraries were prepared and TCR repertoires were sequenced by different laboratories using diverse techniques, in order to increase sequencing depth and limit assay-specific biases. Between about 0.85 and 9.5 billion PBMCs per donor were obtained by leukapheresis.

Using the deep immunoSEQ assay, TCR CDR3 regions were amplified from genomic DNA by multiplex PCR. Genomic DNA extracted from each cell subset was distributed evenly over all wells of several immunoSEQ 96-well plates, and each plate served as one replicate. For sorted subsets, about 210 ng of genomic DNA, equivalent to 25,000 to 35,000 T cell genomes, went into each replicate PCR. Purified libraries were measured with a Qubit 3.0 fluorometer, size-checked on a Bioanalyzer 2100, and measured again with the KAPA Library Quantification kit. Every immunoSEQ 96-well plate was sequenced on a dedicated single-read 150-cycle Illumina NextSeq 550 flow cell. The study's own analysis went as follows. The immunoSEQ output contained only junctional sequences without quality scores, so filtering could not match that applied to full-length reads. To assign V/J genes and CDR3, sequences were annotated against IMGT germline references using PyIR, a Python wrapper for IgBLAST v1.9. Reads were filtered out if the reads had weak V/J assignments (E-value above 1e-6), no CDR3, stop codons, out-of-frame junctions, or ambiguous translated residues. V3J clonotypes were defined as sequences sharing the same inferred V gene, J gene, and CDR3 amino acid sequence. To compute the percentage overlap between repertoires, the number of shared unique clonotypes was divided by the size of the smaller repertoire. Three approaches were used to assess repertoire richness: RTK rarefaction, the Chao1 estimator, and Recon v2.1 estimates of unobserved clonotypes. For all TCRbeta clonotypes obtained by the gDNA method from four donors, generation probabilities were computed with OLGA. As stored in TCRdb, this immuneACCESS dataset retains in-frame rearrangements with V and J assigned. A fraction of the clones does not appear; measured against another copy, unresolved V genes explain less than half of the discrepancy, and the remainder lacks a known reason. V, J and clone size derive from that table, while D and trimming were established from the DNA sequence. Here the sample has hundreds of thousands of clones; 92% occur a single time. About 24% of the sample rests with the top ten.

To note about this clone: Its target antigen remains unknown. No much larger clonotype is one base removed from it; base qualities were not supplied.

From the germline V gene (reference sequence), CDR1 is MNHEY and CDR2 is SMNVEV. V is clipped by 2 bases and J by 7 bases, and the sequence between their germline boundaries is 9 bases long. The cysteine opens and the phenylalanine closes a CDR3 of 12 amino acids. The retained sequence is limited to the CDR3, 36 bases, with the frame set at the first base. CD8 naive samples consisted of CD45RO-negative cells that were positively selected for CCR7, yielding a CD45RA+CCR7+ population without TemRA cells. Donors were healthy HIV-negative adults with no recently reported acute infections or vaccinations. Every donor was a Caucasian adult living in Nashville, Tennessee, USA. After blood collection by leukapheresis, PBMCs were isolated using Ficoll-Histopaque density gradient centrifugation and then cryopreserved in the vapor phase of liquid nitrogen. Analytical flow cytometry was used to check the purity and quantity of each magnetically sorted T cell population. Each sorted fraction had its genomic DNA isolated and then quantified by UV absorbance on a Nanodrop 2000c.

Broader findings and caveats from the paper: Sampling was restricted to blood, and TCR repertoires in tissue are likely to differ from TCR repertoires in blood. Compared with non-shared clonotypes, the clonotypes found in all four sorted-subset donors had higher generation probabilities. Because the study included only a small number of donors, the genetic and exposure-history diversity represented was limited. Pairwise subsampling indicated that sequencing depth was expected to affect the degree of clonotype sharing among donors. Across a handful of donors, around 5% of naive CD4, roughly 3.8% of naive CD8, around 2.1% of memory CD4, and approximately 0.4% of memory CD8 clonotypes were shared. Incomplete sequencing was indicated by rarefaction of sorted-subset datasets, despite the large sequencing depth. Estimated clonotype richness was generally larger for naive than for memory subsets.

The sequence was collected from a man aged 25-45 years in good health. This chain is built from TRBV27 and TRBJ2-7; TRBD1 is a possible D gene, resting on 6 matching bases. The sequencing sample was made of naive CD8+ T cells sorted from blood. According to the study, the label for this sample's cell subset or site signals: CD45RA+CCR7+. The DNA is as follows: TGTGCCAGCAGTTTAAACAGGGTGGAGCAGTACTTC. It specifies CASSLNRVEQYF.